The rows below give T cell receptor beta chains drawn from one sample of a study of T cell responses to AZD1222 COVID-19 vaccine. Generated by immunoSEQ multiplex PCR, the TCRdb table keeps only in-frame clones and is missing some. The repertoire holds about 140,000 clones, with about 91% as singletons. The sample in question was peripheral blood, obtained on day 0 of AZD1222 vaccination. Receptor source: an adult in good health. The CDR3 runs from the conserved cysteine through the conserved F or W. Each record gives: J gene, D gene, V gene, clone size, CDR3 protein, CDR3 DNA. A D gene is named only where the DNA matches it firmly. A row's size may be missing; if present it is once, few, many or a size class.

>TRBJ2-7|TRBD2|TRBV7-3|-
CASSFSGTSGGYEQYF
TGTGCCAGCAGCTTCTCCGGGACTAGCGGGGGGTACGAGCAGTACTTC
>TRBJ1-1|TRBD1|TRBV5-1|-
CASSYTGEGTEAFF
TGCGCCAGCAGCTACACAGGGGAGGGGACTGAAGCTTTCTTT
>TRBJ2-7|TRBD2|TRBV7-9|-
CASSPPGLAGNEQYF
TGTGCCAGCAGCCCCCCCGGACTAGCGGGAAACGAGCAGTACTTC
>TRBJ2-7|-|TRBV15|-
CATSRGGTGEAYEQYF
TGTGCCACCAGCAGAGGAGGAACAGGGGAGGCCTACGAGCAGTACTTC
>TRBJ2-7|TRBD2|TRBV7-2|-
CASRVSGGDYEQYF
TGTGCCAGCAGGGTTAGCGGGGGCGACTACGAGCAGTACTTC
>TRBJ2-7|TRBD1|TRBV5-1|few
CASSLGLGQANYEQYF
TGCGCCAGCAGCTTGGGACTGGGACAGGCCAACTACGAGCAGTACTTC
>TRBJ1-1|TRBD1|TRBV25-1|once
CASTTGGGTEAFF
TGTGCCAGCACGACAGGGGGCGGCACTGAAGCTTTCTTT
>TRBJ1-4|-|TRBV9|-
CASSVGEGANEKLFF
TGTGCCAGCAGCGTAGGGGAGGGAGCGAATGAAAAACTGTTTTTT
>TRBJ1-6|-|TRBV3-1/TRBV3-2|-
CASSQVEGFPLHF
TGTGCCAGCAGCCAAGTCGAGGGTTTTCCCCTCCACTTT
>TRBJ2-3|-|TRBV2|-
CASRITSEPFF
TGTGCCAGCAGGATTACTAGTGAACCCTTCTTT
>TRBJ2-5|TRBD2|TRBV19|-
CASSPRGREETQYF
TGTGCCAGTAGCCCTCGGGGGAGGGAGGAGACCCAGTACTTC
>TRBJ2-6|-|TRBV9|-
CASSVGIPAANSGANVLTF
TGTGCCAGCAGCGTAGGCATCCCAGCGGCGAACTCTGGGGCCAACGTCCTGACTTTC
>TRBJ1-1|-|TRBV19|-
CASSLTRGTEAFF
TGTGCCAGTAGTCTAACCCGGGGCACTGAAGCTTTCTTT
>TRBJ1-6|-|TRBV9|few
CASSVEGNSPLHF
TGTGCCAGCAGCGTAGAAGGGAATTCACCCCTCCACTTT
>TRBJ2-1|TRBD2|TRBV14|-
CASSRLAGYNEQFF
TGTGCCAGCAGCCGACTAGCGGGGTACAATGAGCAGTTCTTC
>TRBJ1-5|-|TRBV10-3|few
CAISDQPQHF
TGTGCCATCAGTGACCAGCCCCAGCATTTT
>TRBJ1-3|-|TRBV14|-
CASRERGSGNTIYF
TGTGCCAGCAGGGAGAGAGGCTCTGGAAACACCATATATTTT
>TRBJ2-1|-|TRBV27|once
CASSYGSSYNEQFF
TGTGCCAGCAGTTACGGCAGCTCCTACAATGAGCAGTTCTTC
>TRBJ2-7|-|TRBV19|-
CASRPGGTIYEQYF
TGTGCCAGTAGACCTGGGGGGACAATCTACGAGCAGTACTTC
>TRBJ2-5|-|TRBV7-9|-
CASSLRNLQETQYF
TGTGCCAGCAGCTTAAGAAACCTACAAGAGACCCAGTACTTC
>TRBJ1-1|-|TRBV30|-
CAWSMVMNTEAFF
TGTGCCTGGAGTATGGTGATGAACACTGAAGCTTTCTTT
>TRBJ1-2|-|TRBV10-3|-
CAISEGPRGYTF
TGTGCCATCAGTGAGGGTCCTCGGGGCTACACCTTC
>TRBJ1-5|-|TRBV19|-
CASTPPGRQPQHF
TGTGCCAGTACCCCCCCAGGGCGACAGCCCCAGCATTTT